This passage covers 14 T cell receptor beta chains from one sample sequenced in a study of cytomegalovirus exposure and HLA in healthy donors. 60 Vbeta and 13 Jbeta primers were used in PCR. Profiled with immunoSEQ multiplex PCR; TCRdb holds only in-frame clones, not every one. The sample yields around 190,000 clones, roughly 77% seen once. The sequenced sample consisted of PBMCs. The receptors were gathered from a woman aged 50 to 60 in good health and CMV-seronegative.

The CDR3 nucleotides read TGTGCCTGGAGTGTTGGGGGCCTCTCTAGCACAGATACGCAGTATTTT. This gives the protein CAWSVGGLSSTDTQYF. This rearrangement joins TRBV30 to TRBJ2-3; weak D call: TRBD1 (6 bases). V lost 0 bases and J 0 bases, leaving 13 bases between the germline ends. The CDR3 consists of 16 residues. Germline V gene sequence: CDR1 GTSNPN, CDR2 SVGIG (reference sequence).

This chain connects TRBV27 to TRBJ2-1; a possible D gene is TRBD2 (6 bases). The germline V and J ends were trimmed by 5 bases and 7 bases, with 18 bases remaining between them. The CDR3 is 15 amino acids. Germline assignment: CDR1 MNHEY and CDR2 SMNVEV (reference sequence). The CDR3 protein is CASSPTRGSGNEQFF. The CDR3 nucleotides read TGTGCCAGCAGTCCCACGCGGGGAAGTGGGAATGAGCAGTTCTTC.

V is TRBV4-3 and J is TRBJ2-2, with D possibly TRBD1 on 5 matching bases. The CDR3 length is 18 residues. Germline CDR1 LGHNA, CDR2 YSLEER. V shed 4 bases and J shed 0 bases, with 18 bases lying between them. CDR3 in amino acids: CASSRKIGTGSNTGELFF. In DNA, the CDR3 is TGCGCCAGCAGCCGAAAGATAGGCACAGGTTCGAACACCGGGGAGCTGTTTTTT.

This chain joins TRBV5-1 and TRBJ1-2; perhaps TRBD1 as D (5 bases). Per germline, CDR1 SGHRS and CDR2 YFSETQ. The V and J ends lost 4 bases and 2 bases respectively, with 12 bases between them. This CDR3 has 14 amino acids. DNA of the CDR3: TGCGCCAGCAGCAGTACGACAGTCAACTATGGCTACACCTTC. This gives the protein CASSSTTVNYGYTF. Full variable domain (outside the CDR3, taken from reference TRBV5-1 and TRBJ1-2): KAGVTQTPRYLIKTRGQQVTLSCSPISGHRSVSWYQQTPGQGLQFLFEYFSETQRNKGNFPGRFSGRQFSNSRSEMNVSTLELGDSALYLCASSSTTVNYGYTFGSGTRLTVV.

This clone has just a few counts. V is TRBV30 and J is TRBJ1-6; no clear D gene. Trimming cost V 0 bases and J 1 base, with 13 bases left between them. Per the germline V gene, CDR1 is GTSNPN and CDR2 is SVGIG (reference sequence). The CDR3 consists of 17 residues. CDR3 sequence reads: CAWSVLRTGSYNSPLHF. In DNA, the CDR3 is TGTGCCTGGAGTGTCCTCAGGACGGGGTCCTATAATTCACCCCTCCACTTT.

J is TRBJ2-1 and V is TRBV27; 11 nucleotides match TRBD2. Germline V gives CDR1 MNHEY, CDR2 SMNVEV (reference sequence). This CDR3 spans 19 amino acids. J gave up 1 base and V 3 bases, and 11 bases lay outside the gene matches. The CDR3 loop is CASSFRGTSGYTSYNEQFF. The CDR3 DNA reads TGTGCCAGCAGTTTTCGGGGGACTAGCGGCTACACGTCCTACAATGAGCAGTTCTTC.

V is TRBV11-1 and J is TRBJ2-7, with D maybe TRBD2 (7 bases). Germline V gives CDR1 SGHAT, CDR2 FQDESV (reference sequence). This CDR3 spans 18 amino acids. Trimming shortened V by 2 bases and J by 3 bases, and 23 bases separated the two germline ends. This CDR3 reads CASSLTGLLAANIYEQYF. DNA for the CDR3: TGTGCCAGCAGCTTAACAGGGCTTCTAGCGGCAAATATCTACGAGCAGTACTTC.

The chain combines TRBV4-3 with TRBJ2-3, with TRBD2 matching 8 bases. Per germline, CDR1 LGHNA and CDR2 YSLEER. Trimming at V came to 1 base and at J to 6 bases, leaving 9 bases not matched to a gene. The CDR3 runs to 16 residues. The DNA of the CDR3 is TGCGCCAGCAGCCAAGTTAGGTCGAGCGGGGGTGATACGCAGTATTTT. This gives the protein CASSQVRSSGGDTQYF.

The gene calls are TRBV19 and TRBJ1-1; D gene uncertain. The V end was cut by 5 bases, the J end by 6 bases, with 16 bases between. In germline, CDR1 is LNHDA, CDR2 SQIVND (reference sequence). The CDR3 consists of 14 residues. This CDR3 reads CASSSGEKGAEAFF. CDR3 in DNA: TGTGCCAGTAGTTCAGGTGAGAAGGGAGCTGAAGCTTTCTTT.

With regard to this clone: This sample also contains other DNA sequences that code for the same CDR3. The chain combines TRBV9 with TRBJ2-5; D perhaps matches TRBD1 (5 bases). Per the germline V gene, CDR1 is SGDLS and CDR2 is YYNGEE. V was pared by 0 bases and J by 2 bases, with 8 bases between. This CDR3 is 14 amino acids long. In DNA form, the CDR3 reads TGTGCCAGCAGCGTAGGGCAGGGTCAAGAGACCCAGTACTTC. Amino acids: CASSVGQGQETQYF.

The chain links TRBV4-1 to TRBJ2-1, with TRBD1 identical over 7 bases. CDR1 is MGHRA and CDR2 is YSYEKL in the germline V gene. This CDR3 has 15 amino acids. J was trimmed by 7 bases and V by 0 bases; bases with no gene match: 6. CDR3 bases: TGCGCCAGCAGCCAAGAACGTCCAGGGGGTAATGAGCAGTTCTTC. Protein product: CASSQERPGGNEQFF.

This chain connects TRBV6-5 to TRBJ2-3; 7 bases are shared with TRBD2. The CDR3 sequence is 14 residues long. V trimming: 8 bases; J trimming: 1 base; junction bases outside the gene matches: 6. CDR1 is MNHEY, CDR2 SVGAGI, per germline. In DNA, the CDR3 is TGTGCCAGCCATAGGGCGGGGGGCACAGATACGCAGTATTTT. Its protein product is CASHRAGGTDTQYF.

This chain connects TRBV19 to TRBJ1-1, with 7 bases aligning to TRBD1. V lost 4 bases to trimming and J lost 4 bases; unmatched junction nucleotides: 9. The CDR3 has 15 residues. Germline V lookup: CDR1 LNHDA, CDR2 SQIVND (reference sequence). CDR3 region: CASSTMTGTRTEAFF. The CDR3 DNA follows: TGTGCCAGTAGTACCATGACAGGGACTCGCACTGAAGCTTTCTTT. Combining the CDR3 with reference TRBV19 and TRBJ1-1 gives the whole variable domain DGGITQSPKYLFRKEGQNVTLSCEQNLNHDAMYWYRQDPGQGLRLIYYSQIVNDFQKGDIAEGYSVSREKKESFPLTVTSAQKNPTAFYLCASSTMTGTRTEAFFGQGTRLTVV.

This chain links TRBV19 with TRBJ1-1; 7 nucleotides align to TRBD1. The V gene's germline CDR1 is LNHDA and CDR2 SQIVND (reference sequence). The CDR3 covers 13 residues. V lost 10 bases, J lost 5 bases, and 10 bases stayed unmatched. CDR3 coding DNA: TGTGCCACCCTCGGGACAGAATGGACTGAAGCTTTCTTT. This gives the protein CATLGTEWTEAFF.